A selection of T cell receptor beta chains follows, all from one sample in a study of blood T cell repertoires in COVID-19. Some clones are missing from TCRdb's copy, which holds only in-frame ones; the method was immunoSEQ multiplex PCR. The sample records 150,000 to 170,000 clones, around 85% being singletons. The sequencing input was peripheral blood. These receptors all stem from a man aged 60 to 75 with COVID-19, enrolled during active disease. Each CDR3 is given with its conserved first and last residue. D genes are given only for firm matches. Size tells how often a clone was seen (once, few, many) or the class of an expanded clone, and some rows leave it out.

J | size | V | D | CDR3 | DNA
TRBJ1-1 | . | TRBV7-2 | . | CASSLVGAPEAFF | TGTGCCAGCAGCTTAGTGGGGGCTCCTGAAGCTTTCTTT
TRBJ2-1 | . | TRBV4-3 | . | CASSQGDLARDPYNEQFF | TGCGCCAGCAGCCAAGGGGATCTTGCGCGGGACCCCTACAATGAGCAGTTCTTC
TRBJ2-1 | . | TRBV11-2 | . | CASSSRLDPQREQFF | TGTGCCAGCAGCTCACGACTAGACCCCCAAAGGGAGCAGTTCTTC
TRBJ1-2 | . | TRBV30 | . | CAWSRLSGYGYTF | TGTGCCTGGAGTCGCCTAAGTGGCTATGGCTACACCTTC
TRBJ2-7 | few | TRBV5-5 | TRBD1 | CASSRPGQGYEQYF | TGTGCCAGCAGCCGCCCGGGACAGGGCTACGAGCAGTACTTC
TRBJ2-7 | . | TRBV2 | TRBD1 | CASGGTGEYEQYF | TGTGCCAGCGGGGGGACAGGGGAGTACGAGCAGTACTTC
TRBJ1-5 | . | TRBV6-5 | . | CASSARARGLQPQHF | TGTGCCAGCAGCGCCAGAGCCAGGGGTCTACAGCCCCAGCATTTT
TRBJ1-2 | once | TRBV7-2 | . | CASSLGGSNYGYTF | TGTGCCAGCAGCTTAGGCGGCAGTAACTATGGCTACACCTTC
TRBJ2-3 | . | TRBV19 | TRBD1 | CASGRDRGPDTQYF | TGTGCCAGTGGAAGGGACAGGGGGCCAGATACGCAGTATTTT
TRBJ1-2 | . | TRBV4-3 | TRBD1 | CASSLGQGSYGYTF | TGCGCCAGCAGCCTAGGACAGGGGAGCTATGGCTACACCTTC
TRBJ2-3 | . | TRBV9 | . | CASSVGRGTDTQYF | TGTGCCAGCAGCGTAGGGAGGGGCACAGATACGCAGTATTTT
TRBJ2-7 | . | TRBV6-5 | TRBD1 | CASSFSRQGAQYF | TGTGCCAGCAGTTTTTCAAGACAGGGTGCGCAGTACTTC
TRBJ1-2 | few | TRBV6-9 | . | CAGGLNYGYTF | TGTGCGGGGGGACTTAACTATGGCTACACCTTC
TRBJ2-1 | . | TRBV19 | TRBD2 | CASSIQTSGSREQFF | TGTGCCAGTAGTATTCAGACTAGCGGGTCTCGCGAGCAGTTCTTC
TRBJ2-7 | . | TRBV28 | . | CALGTSTYEQYF | TGTGCCTTGGGGACTTCAACATACGAGCAGTACTTC
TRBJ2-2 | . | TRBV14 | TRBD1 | CASSQDRAGGRTGELFF | TGTGCCAGCAGCCAAGATCGGGCAGGGGGTCGGACCGGGGAGCTGTTTTTT
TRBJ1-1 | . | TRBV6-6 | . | CASSPLTVNTEAFF | TGTGCCAGCAGTCCGCTGACAGTGAACACTGAAGCTTTCTTT
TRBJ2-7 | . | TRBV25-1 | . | CASSEYSLSYEQYF | TGTGCCAGCAGTGAATATTCCCTCTCCTACGAGCAGTACTTC
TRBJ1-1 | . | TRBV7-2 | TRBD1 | CASSRQGEVGTEAFF | TGTGCCAGCAGCCGTCAGGGGGAAGTGGGCACTGAAGCTTTCTTT
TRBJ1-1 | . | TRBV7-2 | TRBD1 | CASRKLGTGPRTFF | TGTGCCAGCCGTAAGCTTGGGACAGGACCCCGAACTTTCTTT
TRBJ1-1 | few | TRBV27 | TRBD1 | CASSSGTGGPNTEAFF | TGTGCCAGCAGTTCCGGGACAGGGGGCCCGAACACTGAAGCTTTCTTT
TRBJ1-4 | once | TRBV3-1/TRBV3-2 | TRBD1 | CASTRGQPATNEKLFF | TGTGCCAGCACCCGGGGACAGCCGGCAACTAATGAAAAACTGTTTTTT
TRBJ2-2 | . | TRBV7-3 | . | CASSLGQGSTGELFF | TGTGCCAGCAGCTTGGGTCAGGGGAGCACCGGGGAGCTGTTTTTT
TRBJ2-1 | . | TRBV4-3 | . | CASSQDRGGNNEQFF | TGCGCCAGCAGCCAAGATAGGGGCGGAAACAATGAGCAGTTCTTC
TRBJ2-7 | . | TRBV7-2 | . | CASSLGSGTPLIEQYF | TGTGCCAGCAGCTTAGGGTCAGGGACTCCCCTCATAGAGCAGTACTTC
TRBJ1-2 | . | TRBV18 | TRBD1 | CASSPATGRSYGYTF | TGTGCCAGCTCACCAGCGACAGGGAGGTCCTATGGCTACACCTTC
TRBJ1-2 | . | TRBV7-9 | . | CASSPAAYGYTF | TGTGCCAGCAGCCCCGCGGCCTATGGCTACACCTTC
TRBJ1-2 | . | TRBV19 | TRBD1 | CASSIATGNGYTF | TGTGCCAGTAGTATCGCGACAGGGAATGGCTACACCTTC
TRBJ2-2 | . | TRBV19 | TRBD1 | CASSAPGQGAGELFF | TGTGCCAGTAGTGCCCCCGGACAGGGAGCTGGGGAGCTGTTTTTT
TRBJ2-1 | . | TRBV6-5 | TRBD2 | CASSYTGTTPYNEQFF | TGTGCCAGCAGTTACACCGGGACTACACCCTACAATGAGCAGTTCTTC
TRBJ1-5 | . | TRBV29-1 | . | CSVALDMAQPQHF | TGCAGCGTTGCCTTAGACATGGCTCAGCCCCAGCATTTT
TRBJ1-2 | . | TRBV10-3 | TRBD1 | CAISLASGQNYGYTF | TGTGCCATCAGTCTAGCCTCGGGACAGAACTATGGCTACACCTTC
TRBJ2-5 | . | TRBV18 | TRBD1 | CASSPGAGGQETQYF | TGTGCCAGCTCACCAGGGGCAGGGGGCCAAGAGACCCAGTACTTC
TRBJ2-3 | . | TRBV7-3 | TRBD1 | CASSLTGTGSGSDTQYF | TGTGCCAGCAGCTTGACCGGGACAGGGTCAGGGTCGGATACGCAGTATTTT
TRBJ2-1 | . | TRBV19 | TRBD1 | CASSTLMGQGGYNEQFF | TGTGCCAGTAGTACCCTCATGGGACAGGGTGGGTACAATGAGCAGTTCTTC
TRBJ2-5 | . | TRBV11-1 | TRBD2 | CASTPGTSGQETQYF | TGTGCCAGTACTCCGGGGACTAGCGGACAAGAGACCCAGTACTTC
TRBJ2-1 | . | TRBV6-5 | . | CASSYGRGTHNEQFF | TGTGCCAGCAGTTACGGACGGGGGACCCACAATGAGCAGTTCTTC
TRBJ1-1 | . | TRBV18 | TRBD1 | CASSPGQGYEAFF | TGTGCCAGCTCCCCGGGACAGGGGTATGAAGCTTTCTTT
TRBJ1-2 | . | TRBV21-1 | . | CASSLKGMIQGAMYGYTF | TGTGCCAGCAGCCTAAAGGGGATGATACAGGGGGCGATGTATGGCTACACCTTC
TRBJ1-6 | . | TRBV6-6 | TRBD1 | CASSYRQGQSPLHF | TGTGCCAGCAGTTACAGACAGGGGCAATCACCCCTCCACTTT
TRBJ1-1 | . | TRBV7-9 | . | CASSFEGLNTEAFF | TGTGCCAGCAGCTTTGAGGGATTGAACACTGAAGCTTTCTTT
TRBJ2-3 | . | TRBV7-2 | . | CASSLARVGDYEKADTQYF | TGTGCCAGCAGCTTAGCGCGAGTAGGAGACTACGAAAAGGCAGATACGCAGTATTTT
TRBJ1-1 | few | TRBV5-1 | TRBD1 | CASSLDRGLTEAFF | TGCGCCAGCAGCTTGGACAGGGGATTAACTGAAGCTTTCTTT
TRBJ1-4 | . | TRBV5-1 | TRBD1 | CASSSGQPDEKLFF | TGCGCCAGCAGCTCGGGACAGCCCGATGAAAAACTGTTTTTT
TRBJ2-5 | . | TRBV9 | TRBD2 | CASSPGVIAGVETQYF | TGTGCCAGCTCCCCCGGGGTAATAGCGGGAGTAGAGACCCAGTACTTC
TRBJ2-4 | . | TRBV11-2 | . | CASSLGHRDIAIQYF | TGTGCCAGCAGCTTAGGGCACCGCGATATAGCGATTCAGTACTTC
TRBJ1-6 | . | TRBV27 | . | CASSSANQGGGVHF | TGTGCCAGCAGTTCCGCCAACCAGGGTGGGGGGGTCCACTTT
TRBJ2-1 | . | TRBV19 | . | CASNGRHNEQFF | TGTGCCAGTAACGGGAGACACAATGAGCAGTTCTTC
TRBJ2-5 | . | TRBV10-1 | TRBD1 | CASSALQGARGETQYF | TGCGCCAGCAGTGCTCTACAGGGGGCGCGGGGGGAGACCCAGTACTTC
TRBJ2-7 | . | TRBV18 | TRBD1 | CASSPLRQGGEQYF | TGTGCCAGCTCACCCCTAAGACAGGGCGGCGAGCAGTACTTC